The 24 T cell receptor beta chains listed next were all sequenced from one sample in a study of memory CD4+ T cells and cytomegalovirus serostatus. The sort gate was single viable CD3+CD4+CD8-CD45RO+ cells for memory CD4+ T cells. Clones were read by immunoSEQ multiplex PCR, and TCRdb kept only the in-frame ones, dropping some. The top ten hold around 4.3% of the sample, which has approximately 74,000 clones, about 80% seen once. The source material was memory CD4+ T cells from blood. Every receptor here comes from an adult in good health and CMV-seropositive.

This clone is a singleton in its sample. CDR3 DNA sequence: TGTGCCAGCAGTTCATGGGACAGGGGCAATGAGCAGTTCTTC. It codes for CASSSWDRGNEQFF. This chain connects TRBV27 to TRBJ2-1; 10 positions agree with TRBD1. This CDR3 region has 14 residues. The J segment lost 6 bases and the V segment lost 4 bases, leaving 3 bases of the junction unmatched. Germline V CDR1 and CDR2: MNHEY, SMNVEV (reference sequence).

V is TRBV19 and J is TRBJ2-1; D could derive from TRBD1 or TRBD2 (5 bases each). The CDR3 is 11 amino acids. Trimming pared 5 bases from V and 9 bases from J, leaving 8 bases between. Looked up from germline, CDR1 is LNHDA and CDR2 is SQIVND (reference sequence). CDR3 bases: TGTGCCAGTAGTCAGAGGGGTGAGCAGTTCTTC. Protein sequence: CASSQRGEQFF.

This rearrangement joins TRBV6-5 to TRBJ2-3; D could derive from TRBD1 or TRBD2 (5 bases each). Germline V gene sequence: CDR1 MNHEY, CDR2 SVGAGI. Trimming removed 5 bases from V and 1 base from J, with 10 bases in between. The CDR3 has 14 amino acids. The DNA for the CDR3 is TGTGCCAGCAGTCGACGAGGGGGCACAGATACGCAGTATTTT. It codes for CASSRRGGTDTQYF.

This clone was counted once. The rearrangement joins TRBV28 to TRBJ2-6; TRBD1 matches at 9 bases. Germline-derived CDR1 and CDR2 are MDHEN and SYDVKM. The length of the CDR3 is 19 residues. V shed 7 bases and J 0 bases; nucleotides not matched to a gene: 13. For the CDR3, the DNA is TGTGCCAGCACCATCCCGGGGGGACAGGGCCCCTCTGGGGCCAACGTCCTGACTTTC. Translation: CASTIPGGQGPSGANVLTF.

The J gene is TRBJ2-5, the V gene TRBV28; D uncertain. The CDR3 sequence is 13 residues long. Germline-derived CDR1 and CDR2 are MDHEN and SYDVKM. Trimming removed 3 bases from V and 4 bases from J, with 9 bases in between. CDR3 amino acids: CASSLDEPETQYF. The CDR3 DNA follows: TGTGCCAGCAGTTTGGACGAACCAGAGACCCAGTACTTC.

The rearrangement joins TRBV5-1 to TRBJ1-3; the D gene is possibly TRBD1 (5 bases). CDR1 and CDR2 (germline): SGHRS, YFSETQ. V was clipped by 3 bases and J by 3 bases, with 10 bases between them. The CDR3 loop spans 14 amino acids. CDR3 amino acids: CASSSRGGGNTIYF. The CDR3 nucleotides are TGCGCCAGCAGCTCCCGTGGGGGTGGAAACACCATATATTTT.

The chain couples TRBV5-4 to TRBJ2-2; weak D call: TRBD2 (6 bases). CDR1 is SGHNT and CDR2 is YYREEE in the germline V gene (reference sequence). The CDR3 has 13 amino acids. The V end was cut by 3 bases, the J end by 6 bases, with 9 bases between. The CDR3 reads CASSYGTPGELFF. The CDR3 nucleotides read TGTGCCAGCAGCTATGGGACTCCCGGGGAGCTGTTTTTT. Together with reference TRBV5-4 and TRBJ2-2, the CDR3 gives the full variable domain: ETGVTQSPTHLIKTRGQQVTLRCSSQSGHNTVSWYQQALGQGPQFIFQYYREEENGRGNFPPRFSGLQFPNYSSELNVNALELDDSALYLCASSYGTPGELFFGEGSRLTVL.

The rearrangement links TRBV7-8 to TRBJ2-7, with 13 bases identical to TRBD2. The J segment lost 7 bases and the V segment lost 5 bases, leaving 5 bases of the junction unmatched. Germline CDR1 reads SGHVS; CDR2 reads FQNEAQ. This CDR3 is built from 14 residues. CDR3 nucleotide sequence: TGTGCCAGCAGCCAGGGACTAGCGGGGCGAGAGCAGTACTTC. Its protein is CASSQGLAGREQYF.

About this clone: At one boundary the junction diverges from the germline segment, which might be a read error. The chain has TRBV6-1 and TRBJ1-1; tentative D call: TRBD1 (5 bases). In germline, CDR1 is MNHNS, CDR2 SASEGT. The CDR3 is made up of 14 amino acids. CDR3 sequence: CASRLDTSNAEAFF. The CDR3 DNA reads as TGTGCCAGCAGATTGGACACCTCGAACGCTGAAGCTTTCTTT.

The genes are TRBV28 and TRBJ1-2; tentative D call: TRBD1 (6 bases). In germline, CDR1 is MDHEN, CDR2 SYDVKM. The CDR3 contains 14 residues. Trimming removed 3 bases at V and 4 bases at J, with 12 bases between. CDR3 sequence (DNA): TGTGCCAGCAGTTTCCGACAGGAGACCTATGGCTACACCTTC. This encodes CASSFRQETYGYTF.

The table lists this clone with a count of one. The chain uses TRBV5-1 and TRBJ2-6; no firm D call. Germline loops: CDR1 SGHRS, CDR2 YFSETQ. The CDR3 is 16 amino acids. V gave up 0 bases and J gave up 0 bases, with 7 bases separating them. The CDR3 DNA reads TGCGCCAGCAGCTTGGTCGGGTCCTCTGGGGCCAACGTCCTGACTTTC. It yields the protein CASSLVGSSGANVLTF.

The V gene is TRBV14, the J gene TRBJ1-1, with D hard to call. In germline, CDR1 is SGHDN, CDR2 FVKESK. This CDR3 has 14 residues. V lost 0 bases and J lost 3, with 8 bases in between. The CDR3 DNA is TGTGCCAGCAGCCAAGAAATCACCTACACTGAAGCTTTCTTT. It translates to CASSQEITYTEAFF.

This sequence joins TRBV7-9 and TRBJ2-5; tentatively, D is TRBD1 or TRBD2 (5 bases each). Germline V CDR1 and CDR2: SEHNR, FQNEAQ (reference sequence). The CDR3 length is 14 residues. V lost 5 bases to trimming and J lost 2 bases, with 12 bases between them. The CDR3 spells CASSPGTNQETQYF. The CDR3 nucleotides read TGTGCCAGCAGCCCCGGGACGAATCAAGAGACCCAGTACTTC. Together with reference TRBV7-9 and TRBJ2-5, the CDR3 gives the full variable domain: DTGVSQNPRHKITKRGQNVTFRCDPISEHNRLYWYRQTLGQGPEFLTYFQNEAQLEKSRLLSDRFSAERPKGSFSTLEIQRTEQGDSAMYLCASSPGTNQETQYFGPGTRLLVL.

The CDR3 DNA is TGTGCCAGCAGCTTAGTAGAATTTTATAGCAATCAGCCCCAGCATTTT. It specifies CASSLVEFYSNQPQHF. V usage is TRBV7-8 and J usage is TRBJ1-5; D ambiguous. This CDR3 comprises 16 residues. Germline V gene data show CDR1 as SGHVS and CDR2 as FQNEAQ. The V end lost 1 base, the J end lost 0 bases, and 10 bases lay between the germline ends.

V gene TRBV28 combines with J gene TRBJ2-5; D might be TRBD2 (7 bases). V was shortened by 5 bases and J by 5 bases, with 12 bases between the two germline ends. This CDR3 region has 13 residues. Germline assignment: CDR1 MDHEN and CDR2 SYDVKM. CDR3 nucleotides: TGTGCCAGCAGTGCGGGGGCGGGTGAGACCCAGTACTTC. As protein: CASSAGAGETQYF.

This clone was picked up a small number of times. This rearrangement joins TRBV9 to TRBJ2-2; D not certain. Trimming left V 5 bases short and J 6 bases short, with 11 bases between. CDR1 is SGDLS, CDR2 YYNGEE, per germline. The CDR3 is made up of 13 amino acids. CDR3 amino acids: CASSLQVPGELFF. The DNA of the CDR3 is TGTGCCAGCAGTCTCCAGGTTCCCGGGGAGCTGTTTTTT.

The chain employs TRBV5-1 and TRBJ2-1; no definite D call. The germline V gene encodes CDR1 SGHRS and CDR2 YFSETQ. Trimming cost V 0 bases and J 8 bases, with 12 bases left between them. The length of the CDR3 is 14 residues. For the CDR3, the DNA is TGCGCCAGCAGCTTGGGGACCACCAACGATGAGCAGTTCTTC. It translates to CASSLGTTNDEQFF.

This clone occurred a few times. The V call is TRBV4-2, the J call TRBJ1-4; TRBD1 is a possible D gene (6 bases). The CDR3 is 16 residues long. V was trimmed by 1 base and J by 3 bases, leaving 12 bases between them. CDR1 LGHNA and CDR2 YNFKEQ come from the germline V gene. The chain's CDR3 is CASSQATGLPNEKLFF. For the CDR3, the DNA is TGTGCCAGCAGCCAAGCGACAGGATTGCCTAATGAAAAACTGTTTTTT.

This clone was seen a few times. The chain couples TRBV4-1 to TRBJ1-5; the D is unclear. Looked up from germline, CDR1 is MGHRA and CDR2 is YSYEKL. The CDR3 is 16 residues long. The V end lost 1 base, the J end lost 5 bases, and 15 bases lay between the germline ends. CDR3 sequence (DNA): TGCGCCAGCAGCCAAGGGAATGTCTCTCCGTATCAGCCCCAGCATTTT. Translating it yields CASSQGNVSPYQPQHF.

The rearrangement uses TRBV21-1 and TRBJ1-3. TRBV21-1 is termed a pseudogene. The CDR3 consists of 14 residues. The CDR3 DNA sequence: TGTGCCAGCAGCAAAGGGACGTCAGGAAACACCATATATTTT. Its translation is CASSKGTSGNTIYF.

This clone came up many times. The chain joins TRBV6-1 to TRBJ1-4; D perhaps matches TRBD1 (5 bases). The germline V gene has CDR1 MNHNS and CDR2 SASEGT. Deletions cut 2 bases from V and 6 bases from J, with 7 bases between. The CDR3 covers 13 residues. The CDR3 protein is CASSELGDEKLFF. DNA for the CDR3: TGTGCCAGCAGTGAACTGGGGGATGAAAAACTGTTTTTT.

This clone was counted a few times. This chain joins TRBV10-2 and TRBJ1-4; TRBD1 aligns across 9 bases. V trimming: 5 bases; J trimming: 7 bases; junction bases outside the gene matches: 8. Germline V gene data show CDR1 as WSHSY and CDR2 as SAAADI. This CDR3 comprises 15 residues. The CDR3 nucleotides read TGCGCCAGCAGTACCACAGGGGGCTGGGGTGAAAAACTGTTTTTT. This codes for CASSTTGGWGEKLFF.

The genes are TRBV7-9 and TRBJ1-5; a weak D match, TRBD1 (5 bases). Germline V gene data show CDR1 as SEHNR and CDR2 as FQNEAQ (reference sequence). The CDR3 length is 12 residues. Trimming left V 4 bases short and J 6 bases short, with 7 bases between. In DNA form, the CDR3 reads TGTGCCAGCAGCTCCGGGGGTCAGCCCCAGCATTTT. This sequence encodes CASSSGGQPQHF.

V usage is TRBV10-3 and J usage is TRBJ2-1; TRBD2 matches at 11 bases. This CDR3 spans 13 amino acids. Germline CDR1 and CDR2: ENHRY and SYGVKD. Trimming at V came to 10 bases and at J to 5 bases, leaving 4 bases not matched to a gene. Here the CDR3 DNA reads TGTGCCACCGGGACTAGCGGAGACAATGAGCAGTTCTTC. Its protein is CATGTSGDNEQFF.